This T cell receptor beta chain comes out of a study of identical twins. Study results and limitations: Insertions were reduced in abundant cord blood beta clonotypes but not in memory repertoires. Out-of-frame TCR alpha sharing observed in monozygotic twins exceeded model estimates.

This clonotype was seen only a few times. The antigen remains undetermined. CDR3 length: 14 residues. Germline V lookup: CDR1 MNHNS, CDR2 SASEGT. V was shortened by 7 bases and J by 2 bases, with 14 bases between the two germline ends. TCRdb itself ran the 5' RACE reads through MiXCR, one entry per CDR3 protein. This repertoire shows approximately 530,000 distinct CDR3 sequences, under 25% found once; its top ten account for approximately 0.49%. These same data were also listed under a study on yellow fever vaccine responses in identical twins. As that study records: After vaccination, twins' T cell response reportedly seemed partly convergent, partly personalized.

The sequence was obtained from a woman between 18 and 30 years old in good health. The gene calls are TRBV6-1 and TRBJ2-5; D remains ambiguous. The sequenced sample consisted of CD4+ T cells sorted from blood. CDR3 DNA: TGTGCCAGCACCAACTCGTTAGTTCAAGAGACCCAGTACTTC. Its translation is CASTNSLVQETQYF.